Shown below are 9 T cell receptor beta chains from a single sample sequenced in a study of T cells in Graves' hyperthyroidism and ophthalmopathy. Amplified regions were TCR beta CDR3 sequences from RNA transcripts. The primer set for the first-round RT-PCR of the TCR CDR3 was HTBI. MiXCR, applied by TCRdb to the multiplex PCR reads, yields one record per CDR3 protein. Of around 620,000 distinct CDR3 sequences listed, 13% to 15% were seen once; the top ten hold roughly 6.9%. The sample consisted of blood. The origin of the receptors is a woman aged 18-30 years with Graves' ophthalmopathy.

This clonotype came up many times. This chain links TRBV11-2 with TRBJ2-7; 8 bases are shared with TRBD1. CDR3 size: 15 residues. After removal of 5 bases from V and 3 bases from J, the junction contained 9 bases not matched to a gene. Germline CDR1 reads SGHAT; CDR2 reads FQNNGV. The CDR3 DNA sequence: TGTGCCAGCAGCCCCGGACAGGGCCCCCTCTACGAGCAGTACTTC. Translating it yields CASSPGQGPLYEQYF. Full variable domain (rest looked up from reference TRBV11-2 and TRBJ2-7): EAGVAQSPRYKIIEKRQSVAFWCNPISGHATLYWYQQILGQGPKLLIQFQNNGVVDDSQLPKDRFSAERLKGVDSTLKIQPAKLEDSAVYLCASSPGQGPLYEQYFGPGTRLTVT.

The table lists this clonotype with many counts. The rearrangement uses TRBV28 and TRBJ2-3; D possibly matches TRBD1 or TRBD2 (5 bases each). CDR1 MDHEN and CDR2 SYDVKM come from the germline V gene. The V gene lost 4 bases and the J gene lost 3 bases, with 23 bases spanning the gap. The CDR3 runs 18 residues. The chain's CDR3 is CASSYTAMGREGTDTQYF. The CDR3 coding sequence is TGTGCCAGCAGTTACACCGCGATGGGACGTGAGGGGACAGATACGCAGTATTTT.

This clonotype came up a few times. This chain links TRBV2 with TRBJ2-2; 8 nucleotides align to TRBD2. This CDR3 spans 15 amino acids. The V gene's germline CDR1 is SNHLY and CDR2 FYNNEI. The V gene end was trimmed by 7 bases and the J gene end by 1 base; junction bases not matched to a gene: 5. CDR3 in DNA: TGTGCCAGCAAGGCCAGCGGGAGGAACACCGGGGAGCTGTTTTTT. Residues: CASKASGRNTGELFF.

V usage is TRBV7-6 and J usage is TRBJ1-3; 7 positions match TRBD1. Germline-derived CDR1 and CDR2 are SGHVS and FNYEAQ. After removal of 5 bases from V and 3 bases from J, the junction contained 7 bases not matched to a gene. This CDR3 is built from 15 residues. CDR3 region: CASSRQGGVGNTIYF. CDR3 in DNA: TGTGCCAGCAGCAGACAGGGAGGAGTTGGAAACACCATATATTTT.

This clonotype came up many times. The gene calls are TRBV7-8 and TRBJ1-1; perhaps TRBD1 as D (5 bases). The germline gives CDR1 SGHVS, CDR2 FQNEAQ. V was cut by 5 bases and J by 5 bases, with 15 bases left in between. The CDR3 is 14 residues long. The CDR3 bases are TGTGCCAGCAGCGGGCGGATGGGGGGGACTGAAGCTTTCTTT. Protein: CASSGRMGGTEAFF.

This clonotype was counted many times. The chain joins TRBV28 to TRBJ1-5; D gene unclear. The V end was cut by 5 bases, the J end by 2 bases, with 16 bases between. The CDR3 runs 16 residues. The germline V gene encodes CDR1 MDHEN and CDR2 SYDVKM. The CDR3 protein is CASSTQTVGGNQPQHF. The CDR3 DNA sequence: TGTGCCAGCAGTACCCAGACCGTCGGGGGCAATCAGCCCCAGCATTTT. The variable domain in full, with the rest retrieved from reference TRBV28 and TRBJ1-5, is DVKVTQSSRYLVKRTGEKVFLECVQDMDHENMFWYRQDPGLGLRLIYFSYDVKMKEKGDIPEGYSVSREKKERFSLILESASTNQTSMYLCASSTQTVGGNQPQHFGDGTRLSIL.

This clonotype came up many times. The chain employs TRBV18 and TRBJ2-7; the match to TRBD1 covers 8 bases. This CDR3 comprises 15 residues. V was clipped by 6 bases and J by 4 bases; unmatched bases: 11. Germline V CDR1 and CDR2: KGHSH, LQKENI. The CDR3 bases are TGTGCCAGCTCGAAAGGACAGGGCCCTGAGTACGAGCAGTACTTC. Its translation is CASSKGQGPEYEQYF. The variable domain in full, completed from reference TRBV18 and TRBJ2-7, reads NAGVMQNPRHLVRRRGQEARLRCSPMKGHSHVYWYRQLPEEGLKFMVYLQKENIIDESGMPKERFSAEFPKEGPSILRIQQVVRGDSAAYFCASSKGQGPEYEQYFGPGTRLTVT.

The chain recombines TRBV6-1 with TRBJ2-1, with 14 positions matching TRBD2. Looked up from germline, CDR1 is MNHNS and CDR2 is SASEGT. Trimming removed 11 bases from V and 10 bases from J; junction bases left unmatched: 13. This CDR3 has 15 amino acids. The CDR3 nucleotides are TGTGCCGACAGAGCCGGGACTAGCGGGAGTGAAGAGCAGTTCTTC. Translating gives CADRAGTSGSEEQFF.

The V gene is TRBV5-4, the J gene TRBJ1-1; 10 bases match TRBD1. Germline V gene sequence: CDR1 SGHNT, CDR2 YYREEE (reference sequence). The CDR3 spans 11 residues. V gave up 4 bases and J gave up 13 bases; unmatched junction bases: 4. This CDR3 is CASSRGTGVFF. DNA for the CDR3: TGTGCCAGCAGCCGCGGGACAGGGGTTTTCTTT.